This TCR beta chain was recorded in a study of Tregs in tolerant kidney transplant recipients. Points from the study as a whole: Changing PCR primers prevented nucleotide comparison between some patients' samples. Donor-specific Treg expansion exceeded global Treg expansion in tolerant patients, suggesting antigen drive.

The CDR3 loop spans 12 amino acids. Between the trimmed V and J ends, which lost 6 bases and 2 bases, there was a span of 7 bases. Looked up from germline, CDR1 is SNHLY and CDR2 is FYNNEI. Libraries were prepared by immunoSEQ multiplex PCR; TCRdb keeps only in-frame clonotypes and omits some of them. This table has tens of thousands of clones, about 98% appearing once. For this clone: The antigen remains unidentified.

CD4+CD25+CD127- Tregs, CD4+CD25- non-Tregs, CD4 and CD8 cells were sorted. The TCR originated in a human donor who received a combined kidney and bone marrow transplant. The J gene is TRBJ1-2, the V gene TRBV2; D not resolved. The specimen comprised CD4+ T cells from blood, sampled before the transplant. DNA for the CDR3: TGTGCCAGCAGAGAGGGCAACTATGGCTACACCTTC. Its protein product is CASREGNYGYTF. The full variable domain, in which reference TRBV2 and TRBJ1-2 provide the parts outside the CDR3, is EPEVTQTPSHQVTQMGQEVILRCVPISNHLYFYWYRQILGQKVEFLVSFYNNEISEKSEIFDDQFSVERPDGSNFTLKIRSTKLEDSAMYFCASREGNYGYTFGSGTRLTVV.